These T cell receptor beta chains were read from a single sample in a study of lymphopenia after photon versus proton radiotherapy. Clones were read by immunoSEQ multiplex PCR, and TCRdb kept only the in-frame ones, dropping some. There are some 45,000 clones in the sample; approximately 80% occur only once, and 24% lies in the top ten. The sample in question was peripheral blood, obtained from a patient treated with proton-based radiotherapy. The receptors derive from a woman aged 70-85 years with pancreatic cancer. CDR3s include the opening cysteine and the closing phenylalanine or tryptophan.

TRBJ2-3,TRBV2,CASRTSGPDTQYF
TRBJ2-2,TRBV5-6,CASSLPGTGRSTGELFF
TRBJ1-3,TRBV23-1,CASAQGWRGNTIYF
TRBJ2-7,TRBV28,CASSPPRGPLYF
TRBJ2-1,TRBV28,CASSSLAGVYNEQFF
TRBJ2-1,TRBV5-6,CASSLSHEQFF
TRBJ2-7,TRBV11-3,CASSFFAGVYEQYF
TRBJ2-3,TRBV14,CASSLGQGTFTDTQYF
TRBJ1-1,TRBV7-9,CASSPHTGGRAEAFF
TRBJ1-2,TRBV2,CASSETGYYGYTF
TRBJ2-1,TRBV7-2,CASSLRSGLAGNYNEQFF
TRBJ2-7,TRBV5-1,CASSSLGNEQYF
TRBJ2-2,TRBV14,CASSQRAGGGPGELFF
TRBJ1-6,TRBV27,CASSLFGGDGYNSPLHF
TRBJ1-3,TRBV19,CASSAYIGSSGNTIYF
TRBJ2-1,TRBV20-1,CSAQRLNEQFF
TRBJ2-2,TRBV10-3,CATLALTGELFF